This is a list of T cell receptor beta chains from one sample in a study of CD8+CD57+ T cells in acquired aplastic anemia. MiXCR, run by TCRdb on the reads, gives a single entry per CDR3 protein. The table lists around 170,000 distinct CDR3 sequences, around 47% of them singletons. The specimen was sorted CD4+, CD8+, or CD8+CD57+ T cells (not recorded which) from PBMCs. These receptors came from a human donor with aplastic anemia. CDR3s include the opening cysteine and the closing phenylalanine or tryptophan. A D gene is named only where the DNA matches it firmly. Where a row states a size, it is once, few, many or the class of an expanded clone; other rows omit it.

size	V	J	D	DNA	CDR3
many	TRBV5-6	TRBJ1-5	.	TGTGCCAGCAGCTTCGGAAGGCACAATCAGCCCCAGCATTTT	CASSFGRHNQPQHF
.	TRBV4-3	TRBJ2-1	.	TGCGCCAGCAGCCAAGAGGGGTCCTACTCCTACAATGAGCAGTTCTTC	CASSQEGSYSYNEQFF
.	TRBV10-1	TRBJ2-1	.	TGCGCCAGCCGACGTAATGAGCAGTTCTTC	CASRRNEQFF
.	TRBV7-9	TRBJ2-2	TRBD2	TGTGCCAGCAGCTCTAGCGGGTACGGGGAGCTGTTTTTT	CASSSSGYGELFF
.	TRBV20-1	TRBJ2-7	.	TGCAGCGCACGGACATTCGACTCCTACGAGCAGTACTTC	CSARTFDSYEQYF
many	TRBV10-2	TRBJ1-1	.	TGCGCCAGCATCGGACCGAACACTGAAGCTTTCTTT	CASIGPNTEAFF
.	TRBV24-1	TRBJ1-2	.	TGTGCCACCAGTGATTCAGCGGGACTGTCACTTTATGGCTACACCTTC	CATSDSAGLSLYGYTF
.	TRBV10-3	TRBJ1-2	.	TGTGCCATCAGTGAGTCGCGGCAGGGTGCTGGCTACACCTTC	CAISESRQGAGYTF
many	TRBV3-1	TRBJ2-2	.	TGTGCCAGCAGCCAAGCGAACACCGGGGAGCTGTTTTTT	CASSQANTGELFF
many	TRBV7-9	TRBJ1-1	.	TGTGCCAGCAGCTTAAATGAAGCTTTCTTT	CASSLNEAFF
many	TRBV7-2	TRBJ1-1	.	TGTGCCAGCAGCTTAATAGTCGGGGGCACTGAAGCTTTCTTT	CASSLIVGGTEAFF
.	TRBV11-1	TRBJ2-1	.	TGTGCCAGCAGCACGCTACTAGTCTCCTACAATGAGCAGTTCTTC	CASSTLLVSYNEQFF
.	TRBV5-4	TRBJ2-3	.	TGTGCCAGCAGCACGGGACTCACAGATACGCAGTATTTT	CASSTGLTDTQYF
.	TRBV4-1	TRBJ2-7	TRBD2	TGCGCCAGCAGCCAAGGGGGAGGGCGGGAATACGAGCAGTACTTC	CASSQGGGREYEQYF
.	TRBV12-3/TRBV12-4	TRBJ2-3	TRBD2	TGTGCCAGCAGTACTATAGCGGGAGGGAACACAGATACGCAGTATTTT	CASSTIAGGNTDTQYF